The sequence of this TCR beta chain was determined in a study of monozygotic twins with cystic fibrosis. Sequenced by immunoSEQ multiplex PCR; TCRdb stores in-frame clones only, minus some. Of about 14,000 clones in the sample, approximately 84% were seen once. Germline V CDR1 and CDR2: SGHRS, YFSETQ. The CDR3 totals 14 residues. After removal of 4 bases from V and 0 bases from J, the junction contained 3 bases not matched to a gene. The clonotype originates from a boy between 10 and 17 years old with cystic fibrosis. Input material: blood. The chain carries TRBV5-1 and TRBJ1-2; 7 positions match TRBD1. The CDR3 bases are TGCGCCAGCAGCGTTGGACAGGCTAACTATGGCTACACCTTC. This encodes CASSVGQANYGYTF.